The TCR beta chain described here comes from a study of shared clonotypes between healthy human individuals. TCRdb's copy holds only in-frame clones and misses some; the assay was immunoSEQ multiplex PCR. Of around 580,000 clones listed, nearly 98% are singletons. Points from the study as a whole: Donors were few, which limited the genetic and exposure-history diversity represented. The sampled material consisted only of blood, and tissue repertoires are likely to differ.

As to this clone: Its antigen is still unknown.

Naive CD8 cells were CD45RO-negative, positively selected for CCR7, excluding terminally differentiated effector memory CD45RA+ cells. Germline CDR1 is MNHEY and CDR2 is SMNVEV (reference sequence). V was cut by 4 bases and J by 5 bases, with 15 bases left in between. The CDR3 consists of 15 residues. This sequence joins TRBV27 and TRBJ1-5; unclear D gene. Sequences were obtained from naive CD8+ T cells sorted from blood. This receptor was taken from a man aged 30-40 years in good health. This CDR3 is CASSSYGPADQPQHF. CDR3 bases: TGTGCCAGCAGTTCTTACGGGCCGGCCGATCAGCCCCAGCATTTT.